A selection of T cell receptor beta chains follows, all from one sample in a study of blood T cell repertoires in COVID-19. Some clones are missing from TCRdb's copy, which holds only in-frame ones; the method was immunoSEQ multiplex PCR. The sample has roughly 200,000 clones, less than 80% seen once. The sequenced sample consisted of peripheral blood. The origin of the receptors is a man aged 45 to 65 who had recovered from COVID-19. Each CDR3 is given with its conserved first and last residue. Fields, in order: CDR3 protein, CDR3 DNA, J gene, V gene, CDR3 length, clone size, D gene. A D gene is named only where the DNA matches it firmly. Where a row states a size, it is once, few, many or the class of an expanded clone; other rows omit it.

CDR3 protein: CASSLLAMNEQFF
CDR3 DNA: TGTGCCAGCAGTTTATTAGCGATGAATGAGCAGTTCTTC
J gene: TRBJ2-1
V gene: TRBV12-3/TRBV12-4
CDR3 length: 13
clone size: NA
D gene: NA

CDR3 protein: CASSGGTVSYEQYF
CDR3 DNA: TGTGCCAGCAGCGGAGGGACAGTCTCCTACGAGCAGTACTTC
J gene: TRBJ2-7
V gene: TRBV9
CDR3 length: 14
clone size: NA
D gene: TRBD1

CDR3 protein: CSVEGMYRAGTDTQYF
CDR3 DNA: TGCAGCGTTGAGGGCATGTACAGGGCCGGCACAGATACGCAGTATTTT
J gene: TRBJ2-3
V gene: TRBV29-1
CDR3 length: 16
clone size: few
D gene: NA

CDR3 protein: CASSPFGRQNNEQFF
CDR3 DNA: TGTGCCAGCAGCCCCTTCGGAAGACAAAACAATGAGCAGTTCTTC
J gene: TRBJ2-1
V gene: TRBV4-2
CDR3 length: 15
clone size: once
D gene: NA

CDR3 protein: CASSLQRHTEQYF
CDR3 DNA: TGTGCCAGCAGTCTCCAACGACATACAGAGCAGTACTTC
J gene: TRBJ2-7
V gene: TRBV27
CDR3 length: 13
clone size: NA
D gene: NA

CDR3 protein: CASSLDGTSGSYNEQFF
CDR3 DNA: TGTGCCAGCAGCCTAGACGGGACTAGCGGGAGTTACAATGAGCAGTTCTTC
J gene: TRBJ2-1
V gene: TRBV4-2
CDR3 length: 17
clone size: NA
D gene: TRBD2

CDR3 protein: CASSRGQGAQETQYF
CDR3 DNA: TGCGCCAGCAGCCGGGGACAGGGGGCCCAAGAGACCCAGTACTTC
J gene: TRBJ2-5
V gene: TRBV5-1
CDR3 length: 15
clone size: NA
D gene: TRBD1

CDR3 protein: CASSYSMSQGGEQYF
CDR3 DNA: TGTGCCAGCAGTTACTCTATGTCTCAGGGAGGGGAGCAGTACTTC
J gene: TRBJ2-7
V gene: TRBV6-2/TRBV6-3
CDR3 length: 15
clone size: NA
D gene: TRBD2

CDR3 protein: CASSPGQGAPELFF
CDR3 DNA: TGTGCCAGCAGCCCGGGACAGGGGGCCCCGGAACTGTTTTTT
J gene: TRBJ1-4
V gene: TRBV28
CDR3 length: 14
clone size: NA
D gene: TRBD1

CDR3 protein: CSVDDSGGAFF
CDR3 DNA: TGCAGCGTTGATGATAGTGGAGGAGCTTTCTTT
J gene: TRBJ1-1
V gene: TRBV29-1
CDR3 length: 11
clone size: NA
D gene: NA

CDR3 protein: CASSPRTGVEAEAFF
CDR3 DNA: TGTGCCAGCAGCCCAAGGACAGGGGTTGAGGCTGAAGCTTTCTTT
J gene: TRBJ1-1
V gene: TRBV7-6
CDR3 length: 15
clone size: NA
D gene: TRBD1

CDR3 protein: CAWNSGALRKAFF
CDR3 DNA: TGTGCCTGGAATTCAGGGGCCCTAAGAAAAGCTTTCTTT
J gene: TRBJ1-1
V gene: TRBV30
CDR3 length: 13
clone size: few
D gene: NA

CDR3 protein: CATSDSRGLGTEAFF
CDR3 DNA: TGTGCCACCAGTGATTCCAGGGGGTTGGGTACTGAAGCTTTCTTT
J gene: TRBJ1-1
V gene: TRBV24-1
CDR3 length: 15
clone size: NA
D gene: TRBD1

CDR3 protein: CATSDPGLAGGINEQYF
CDR3 DNA: TGTGCCACCAGTGACCCTGGACTAGCGGGAGGGATCAACGAGCAGTACTTC
J gene: TRBJ2-7
V gene: TRBV24-1
CDR3 length: 17
clone size: NA
D gene: TRBD2

CDR3 protein: CAVHSTVNEKLFF
CDR3 DNA: TGTGCCGTTCATAGTACAGTTAATGAAAAACTGTTTTTT
J gene: TRBJ1-4
V gene: TRBV28
CDR3 length: 13
clone size: NA
D gene: NA

CDR3 protein: CASSLTSWGRNYGYTF
CDR3 DNA: TGTGCCAGCAGTTTAACCTCCTGGGGGCGGAACTATGGCTACACCTTC
J gene: TRBJ1-2
V gene: TRBV28
CDR3 length: 16
clone size: NA
D gene: NA

CDR3 protein: CASSWTKQVFTF
CDR3 DNA: TGTGCCAGCAGCTGGACCAAACAGGTTTTCACCTTC
J gene: TRBJ1-2
V gene: TRBV5-6
CDR3 length: 12
clone size: NA
D gene: NA

CDR3 protein: CASEITGAYEQYF
CDR3 DNA: TGTGCCAGCGAGATAACAGGGGCCTACGAGCAGTACTTC
J gene: TRBJ2-7
V gene: TRBV7-2
CDR3 length: 13
clone size: NA
D gene: TRBD1

CDR3 protein: CASSPRGGVHEKLFF
CDR3 DNA: TGTGCCAGCAGTCCCCGGGGGGGGGTTCATGAAAAACTGTTTTTT
J gene: TRBJ1-4
V gene: TRBV28
CDR3 length: 15
clone size: NA
D gene: NA

CDR3 protein: CASSQARTGAPPPLHF
CDR3 DNA: TGTGCCAGCAGCCAAGCCAGGACAGGGGCTCCTCCGCCCCTCCACTTT
J gene: TRBJ1-6
V gene: TRBV4-2
CDR3 length: 16
clone size: once
D gene: TRBD1

CDR3 protein: CASSQDLASKRETQYF
CDR3 DNA: TGTGCCAGCAGCCAAGATTTGGCTAGCAAACGAGAGACCCAGTACTTC
J gene: TRBJ2-5
V gene: TRBV3-1/TRBV3-2
CDR3 length: 16
clone size: NA
D gene: NA

CDR3 protein: CASSLGSLGGYTF
CDR3 DNA: TGTGCCAGCAGTTTAGGGAGTCTAGGTGGCTACACCTTC
J gene: TRBJ1-2
V gene: TRBV6-1
CDR3 length: 13
clone size: NA
D gene: NA

CDR3 protein: CASSSAGGDYGYTF
CDR3 DNA: TGTGCCAGCAGTAGTGCAGGGGGCGACTATGGCTACACCTTC
J gene: TRBJ1-2
V gene: TRBV6-2/TRBV6-3
CDR3 length: 14
clone size: NA
D gene: TRBD1

CDR3 protein: CASSLPLYQPQHF
CDR3 DNA: TGTGCCAGCAGTTTACCCCTATACCAGCCCCAGCATTTT
J gene: TRBJ1-5
V gene: TRBV28
CDR3 length: 13
clone size: NA
D gene: NA

CDR3 protein: CAISVPPTEEQYF
CDR3 DNA: TGTGCCATCAGTGTCCCCCCGACGGAGGAGCAGTACTTC
J gene: TRBJ2-7
V gene: TRBV10-3
CDR3 length: 13
clone size: NA
D gene: NA

CDR3 protein: CASRPTGVPAAGNKSSYNEQFF
CDR3 DNA: TGTGCAAGTCGCCCAACCGGTGTCCCAGCGGCGGGGAATAAAAGCTCCTACAATGAGCAGTTCTTC
J gene: TRBJ2-1
V gene: TRBV12-2
CDR3 length: 22
clone size: NA
D gene: NA

CDR3 protein: CASSVSPEITDTQYF
CDR3 DNA: TGTGCCAGCAGCGTAAGTCCAGAAATCACAGATACGCAGTATTTT
J gene: TRBJ2-3
V gene: TRBV9
CDR3 length: 15
clone size: NA
D gene: NA

CDR3 protein: CASSVQTSGATYEQYF
CDR3 DNA: TGTGCCAGTAGTGTGCAAACTAGCGGGGCCACCTACGAGCAGTACTTC
J gene: TRBJ2-7
V gene: TRBV19
CDR3 length: 16
clone size: NA
D gene: TRBD2

CDR3 protein: CASRDGQDLRRYGYTF
CDR3 DNA: TGTGCCAGCAGAGACGGACAGGACTTACGCCGTTATGGCTACACCTTC
J gene: TRBJ1-2
V gene: TRBV5-6
CDR3 length: 16
clone size: once
D gene: TRBD1

CDR3 protein: CASSPRTGVNTIYF
CDR3 DNA: TGTGCCAGCAGCCCTAGGACAGGGGTCAACACCATATATTTT
J gene: TRBJ1-3
V gene: TRBV7-2
CDR3 length: 14
clone size: many
D gene: TRBD1